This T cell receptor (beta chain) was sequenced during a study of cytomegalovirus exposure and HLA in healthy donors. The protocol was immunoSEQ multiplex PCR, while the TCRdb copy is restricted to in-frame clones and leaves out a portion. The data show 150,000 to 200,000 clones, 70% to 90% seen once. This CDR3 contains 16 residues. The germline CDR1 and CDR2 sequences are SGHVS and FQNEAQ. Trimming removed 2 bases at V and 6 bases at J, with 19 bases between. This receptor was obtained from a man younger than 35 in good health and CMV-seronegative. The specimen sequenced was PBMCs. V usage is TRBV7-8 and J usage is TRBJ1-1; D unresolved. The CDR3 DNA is TGTGCCAGCAGCTTAAGCGTTGGCCAACGTAAGTCTGAAGCTTTCTTT. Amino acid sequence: CASSLSVGQRKSEAFF.